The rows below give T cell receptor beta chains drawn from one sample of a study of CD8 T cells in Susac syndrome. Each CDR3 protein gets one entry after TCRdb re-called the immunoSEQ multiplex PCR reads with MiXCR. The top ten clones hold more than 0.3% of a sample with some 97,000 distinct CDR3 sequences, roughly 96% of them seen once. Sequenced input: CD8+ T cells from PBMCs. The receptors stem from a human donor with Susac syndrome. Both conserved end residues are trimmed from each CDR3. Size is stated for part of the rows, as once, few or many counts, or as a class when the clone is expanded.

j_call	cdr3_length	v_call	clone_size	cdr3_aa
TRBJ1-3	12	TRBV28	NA	ASSFQGGGNTIY
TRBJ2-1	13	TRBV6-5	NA	ASRRQGNSYNEQF
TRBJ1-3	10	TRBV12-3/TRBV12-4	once	ASLSSGNTIY
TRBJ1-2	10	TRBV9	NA	ASSADNYGYT
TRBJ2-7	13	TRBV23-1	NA	ASSHTVRGAYEQY
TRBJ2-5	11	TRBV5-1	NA	AIRGEEEETQY
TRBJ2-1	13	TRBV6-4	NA	ASSELAGGDNEQF
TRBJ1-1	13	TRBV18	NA	ASSPPVSKNPEAF
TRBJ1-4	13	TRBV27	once	ASSLTRATNEKLF
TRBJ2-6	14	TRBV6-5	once	ASSYSRSSVASVLT
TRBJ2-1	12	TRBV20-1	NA	SAGGLTGYNEQF
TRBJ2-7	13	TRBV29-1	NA	SVEVPRDRGYEQY
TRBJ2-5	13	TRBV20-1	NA	SAGPKQGARETQY
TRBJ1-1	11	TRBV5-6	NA	ASSLFRGTEAF
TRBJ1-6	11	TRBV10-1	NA	ASSESGNSPLH
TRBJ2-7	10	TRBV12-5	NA	ASGFSHDEQY
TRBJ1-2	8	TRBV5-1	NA	ASSWHRVG
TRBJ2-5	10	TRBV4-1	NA	ASSQGRETQY